The source of this T cell receptor (beta chain) is a study of shared clonotypes between healthy human individuals. The repertoire was sequenced with immunoSEQ multiplex PCR; TCRdb's copy has only in-frame clones and lacks some. This sample has 1,400,000 or so clones, with about 98.5% found just once. This clone showed up just once. Its target is not known. Germline CDR1 reads SGHAT; CDR2 reads FQNNGV. The CDR3 is made up of 14 amino acids. The V end was cut by 1 base, the J end by 5 bases, with 11 bases between. Study conclusions and caveats: Estimated richness values were generally larger in naive subsets than in memory subsets. Specimens sampled were limited to blood, with tissue repertoires likely differing. The sharing of 5% to 6.5% of naive CD4 clonotypes was seen across a handful of donors.

The receptor was derived from a man aged 25 to 40 in good health. The sequenced material came from naive CD4+ T cells sorted from blood. Subset: CD45RA+ positively selected. This chain uses TRBV11-2 with TRBJ1-2; D unclear. CDR3 sequence: CASSLVAGWYGYTF. In DNA form, the CDR3 reads TGTGCCAGCAGCTTAGTAGCGGGTTGGTATGGCTACACCTTC.